This TCR delta chain was found in a study of delta chains in infants with herpesvirus infections. A remark on this clone: As yet, its antigen is unknown. TCRdb lists the protein of a much larger clone for this DNA, which differs at residue 12, so this is likely a read error; the protein given here is translated from the DNA itself.

General observations from the study: The public clonotype might exist undetected in CMV-uninfected infants. The public clonotype appeared only at the first post-infection time point and was absent in uninfected infants.

Reverse transcription of PBMC RNA used primers specific for the gamma and delta chains. TCRdb re-called the RT-PCR reads through CATT. The table lists 300 or so delta-chain clones, approximately 63% of them singletons, with around 93% in the top ten. The input for sequencing was peripheral blood, taken at time point 1 of longitudinal follow-up. The TCR was taken from a human donor who was a Ugandan infant, either HIV-exposed or HIV-unexposed (not recorded which).

Written as DNA, the CDR3 is TGTGCCTGTGACACAGTGGATTCCAGCTCCTGGGGCACCCGACAGATGTTTTTC. Protein product: CACDTVDSSSWGTRQMFF. The chain is built from TRDV2 and TRDJ3; TRDD3 might be the D (6 bases). The V gene's germline CDR1 is GEAIGNYY and CDR2 EKD. This CDR3 comprises 18 residues.